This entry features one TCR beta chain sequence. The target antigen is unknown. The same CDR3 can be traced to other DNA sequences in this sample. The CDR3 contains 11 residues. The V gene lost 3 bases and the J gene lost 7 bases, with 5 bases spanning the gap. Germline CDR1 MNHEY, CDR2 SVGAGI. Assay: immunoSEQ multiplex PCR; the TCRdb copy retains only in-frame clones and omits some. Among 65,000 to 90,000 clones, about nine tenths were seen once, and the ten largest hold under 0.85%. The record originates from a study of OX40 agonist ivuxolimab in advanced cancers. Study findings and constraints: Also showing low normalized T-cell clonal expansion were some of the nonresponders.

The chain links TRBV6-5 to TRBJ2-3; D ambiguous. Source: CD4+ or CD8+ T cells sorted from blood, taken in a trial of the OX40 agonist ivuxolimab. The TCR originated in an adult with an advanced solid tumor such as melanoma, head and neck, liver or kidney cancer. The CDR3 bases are TGTGCCAGCAGTTATTTGTATACGCAGTATTTT. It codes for CASSYLYTQYF.